Detailed here is one TCR beta chain. These data belong to a study of blood T cell repertoires in COVID-19. The wider study: There were acute and convalescent COVID-19 samples, and they came from the United States, Italy and Spain. T cells, B-cell-depleted T cells, or PBMCs supplied cDNA or gDNA.

The length of the CDR3 is 13 residues. Germline V gene lookup returns CDR1 SGHTA and CDR2 FQGNSA. Germline trimming cut 7 bases from V and 3 bases from J; bases unmatched to any gene: 4. In the original analysis: Quantification of nucleated cells was approximated via reference gene primer amplification. The table came from immunoSEQ multiplex PCR; TCRdb's copy has only in-frame clones and leaves some out. V, J and clone size are taken as reported in that table, and D and trimming were inferred from the DNA itself. The profile covers about 160,000 clones, with approximately 85% appearing a single time and 7.5% to 8% taken by the ten largest.

Sequenced: peripheral blood. The source of this sequence is a middle-aged man who had recovered from COVID-19. The chain employs TRBV7-2 and TRBJ2-7, with 9 bases that match TRBD2. The CDR3, as DNA: TGTGCCAGCACCTCTAGCGGGGTCTACGAGCAGTACTTC. This sequence encodes CASTSSGVYEQYF. Full variable domain (missing parts from reference TRBV7-2 and TRBJ2-7): GAGVSQSPSNKVTEKGKDVELRCDPISGHTALYWYRQSLGQGLEFLIYFQGNSAPDKSGLPSDRFSAERTGGSVSTLTIQRTQQEDSAVYLCASTSSGVYEQYFGPGTRLTVT.